This TCR beta chain was captured by sequencing in a study of T cells in localized non-small cell lung cancer. Study outcomes and limitations: Greater blood T cell density accompanied longer overall survival. Uninvolved adjacent lung had the highest recorded T cell clonality, with tumor below it.

Trimming removed 4 bases at V and 4 bases at J, with 13 bases between. Germline V gene lookup returns CDR1 LNHDA and CDR2 SQIVND (reference sequence). The CDR3 covers 14 residues. As regards this clone: Its antigen is currently unknown.

Using immunoSEQ multiplex PCR, the repertoire was profiled, and TCRdb retains in-frame clones only, with some absent. This sample has around 35,000 clones, with approximately 90% found just once. The sample here was peripheral blood mononuclear cells, taken before any cancer treatment. The chain has TRBV19 and TRBJ1-1; no clear D gene. This TCR was recovered from a female donor over 55 with stage II lung adenocarcinoma. This CDR3 reads CASSKREGSTEAFF. The CDR3 bases are TGTGCCAGTAGTAAGAGGGAAGGTAGCACTGAAGCTTTCTTT.